The present T cell receptor beta chain was sequenced within a study of T cells in Graves' hyperthyroidism and ophthalmopathy. About this clonotype: Its antigen is still unknown.

RNA transcripts gave rise to amplified TCR beta CDR3 regions. HTBI primers were used for first-round RT-PCR of the TCR CDR3. Via MiXCR, TCRdb re-called the multiplex PCR reads, giving one row per CDR3 protein. Of about 260,000 distinct CDR3 sequences in the sample, 22% are singletons; the top ten hold roughly 60%. Study-wide points: Ophthalmopathy and stable hyperthyroidism were told apart by a 13 V-J model. Blood samples included most of the expanded thyroid clonotypes exceeding 0.001.

The CDR3 totals 18 residues. V dropped 7 bases and J dropped 0; count of bases not matched to a gene: 11. In germline, CDR1 is SGHDT, CDR2 YYEEEE. Pregnant or lactating patients were excluded, as were those with uncontrolled infection or other autoimmune disease. Diagnoses were made from clinical symptoms, serum measures (thyroxine and TRAb), thyroid ultrasound and orbital computed tomography. This TCR derives from a man between 25 and 39 years old with Graves' ophthalmopathy. The sample was blood. The chain has TRBV5-6 and TRBJ2-6; the match to TRBD1 covers 9 bases. CDR3 DNA sequence: TGTGCCAGCTCACCCAGGACAGGGGCCCTCTCTGGGGCCAACGTCCTGACTTTC. Amino acids: CASSPRTGALSGANVLTF.